Sequencing of this T cell receptor (beta chain) was carried out in a study of CD8+ T cells in alopecia areata. Study-wide points: It was observed that many expanded lesional clones persisted in scalp and blood during tofacitinib.

Treatment in this sample: oral pan-JAK inhibitor, 5-10 mg twice daily. Following RNA extraction, reverse transcription yielded cDNA that acted as the sequencing template. TCRdb's table, derived via immunoSEQ multiplex PCR, lists solely in-frame clones and lacks some. The table shows under 95,000 clones, with over 70% occurring only once. V lost 8 bases and J 6 bases, leaving 4 bases between the germline ends. The CDR3 consists of 10 residues. Germline values: CDR1 SEHNR, CDR2 FQNEAQ (reference sequence). As to this clone: The antigen remains unidentified.

The chain recombines TRBV7-9 with TRBJ2-2; D uncertain. Sequenced here: CD8+ T cells sorted from blood, sampled around week 46, from a patient treated with tofacitinib. This TCR derives from a human donor with alopecia areata. The CDR3 nucleotides read TGTGCCAGCGCGGCCGGGGAGCTGTTTTTT. This sequence encodes CASAAGELFF.